Listed below are T cell receptor beta chains from one sample, sequenced in a study of blood T cell repertoires in COVID-19. Clones were read by immunoSEQ multiplex PCR, and TCRdb kept only the in-frame ones, dropping some. The sample yields under 350,000 clones, roughly 85% seen once. Sequencing was carried out using peripheral blood. These receptor sequences come from a human donor in a cohort sampled during active COVID-19. Both conserved end residues are part of each CDR3. Each record gives: J gene, D gene, V gene, clone size, CDR3 protein, CDR3 DNA. A D gene is named only where the DNA matches it firmly. Clone size is not always given. Where it is, it says once, few, many or a class for expanded clones.

j_call: TRBJ1-6
d_call: NA
v_call: TRBV3-1/TRBV3-2
clone_size: NA
cdr3_aa: CASSQPWWVGAGASPLHF
cdr3_nt: TGTGCCAGCAGCCAACCATGGTGGGTTGGGGCAGGGGCTTCACCCCTCCACTTT

j_call: TRBJ1-5
d_call: NA
v_call: TRBV7-2
clone_size: NA
cdr3_aa: CASSWRQSNQPQHF
cdr3_nt: TGTGCCAGCAGCTGGAGACAGAGCAATCAGCCCCAGCATTTT

j_call: TRBJ2-5
d_call: TRBD1
v_call: TRBV7-2
clone_size: NA
cdr3_aa: CASSSWDRGQETQYF
cdr3_nt: TGTGCCAGCAGCTCGTGGGACAGGGGGCAAGAGACCCAGTACTTC

j_call: TRBJ2-5
d_call: TRBD2
v_call: TRBV7-2
clone_size: NA
cdr3_aa: CASSLTSGREETQYF
cdr3_nt: TGTGCCAGCAGCTTGACTAGCGGGAGAGAAGAGACCCAGTACTTC

j_call: TRBJ2-1
d_call: NA
v_call: TRBV5-8
clone_size: NA
cdr3_aa: CASSLRGSSYNEQFF
cdr3_nt: TGTGCCAGCAGCTTGAGGGGAAGCTCCTACAATGAGCAGTTCTTC

j_call: TRBJ2-7
d_call: TRBD1
v_call: TRBV28
clone_size: NA
cdr3_aa: CASRPSGFQGASEQYF
cdr3_nt: TGTGCCAGCAGACCGAGTGGGTTTCAGGGGGCGTCCGAGCAGTACTTC

j_call: TRBJ2-5
d_call: NA
v_call: TRBV2
clone_size: NA
cdr3_aa: CASSSTGLQETQYF
cdr3_nt: TGTGCCAGCAGCTCCACGGGACTTCAAGAGACCCAGTACTTC

j_call: TRBJ2-3
d_call: TRBD1
v_call: TRBV28
clone_size: NA
cdr3_aa: CASSTLGTGYGDTQYF
cdr3_nt: TGTGCCAGCAGCACATTGGGGACAGGGTACGGAGATACGCAGTATTTT

j_call: TRBJ1-3
d_call: NA
v_call: TRBV5-3
clone_size: once
cdr3_aa: CARSLADSRSGNTIYF
cdr3_nt: TGTGCCAGAAGCTTGGCCGACAGCCGCTCTGGAAACACCATATATTTT

j_call: TRBJ1-6
d_call: TRBD1
v_call: TRBV28
clone_size: NA
cdr3_aa: CASRSGTGAGSPLHF
cdr3_nt: TGTGCCAGCAGGTCCGGGACAGGGGCGGGTTCACCCCTCCACTTT

j_call: TRBJ1-1
d_call: TRBD1
v_call: TRBV27
clone_size: once
cdr3_aa: CASSLTPGAGGGLDTEAFF
cdr3_nt: TGTGCCAGCAGTTTAACCCCGGGGGCAGGGGGCGGTTTGGACACTGAAGCTTTCTTT

j_call: TRBJ1-5
d_call: TRBD1
v_call: TRBV11-3
clone_size: NA
cdr3_aa: CASSSGQGKRQPQHF
cdr3_nt: TGTGCCAGCAGCTCGGGACAGGGGAAACGACAGCCCCAGCATTTT

j_call: TRBJ2-1
d_call: TRBD2
v_call: TRBV5-1
clone_size: NA
cdr3_aa: CASSFGLADYNEQFF
cdr3_nt: TGCGCCAGCAGCTTTGGACTAGCGGACTACAATGAGCAGTTCTTC

j_call: TRBJ2-5
d_call: NA
v_call: TRBV29-1
clone_size: NA
cdr3_aa: CSVQRGETQYF
cdr3_nt: TGCAGCGTGCAAAGGGGCGAGACCCAGTACTTC

j_call: TRBJ1-5
d_call: TRBD1
v_call: TRBV6-5
clone_size: NA
cdr3_aa: CASSQDRGGWPQHF
cdr3_nt: TGTGCCAGCAGCCAAGACAGGGGCGGGTGGCCCCAGCATTTT

j_call: TRBJ2-2
d_call: TRBD1
v_call: TRBV25-1
clone_size: NA
cdr3_aa: CASSDPRQGTGELFF
cdr3_nt: TGTGCCAGCAGTGACCCCCGACAGGGCACCGGGGAGCTGTTTTTT

j_call: TRBJ1-2
d_call: NA
v_call: TRBV27
clone_size: NA
cdr3_aa: CASSEQGPEGYTF
cdr3_nt: TGTGCCAGCAGTGAGCAGGGCCCGGAGGGCTACACCTTC

j_call: TRBJ1-2
d_call: NA
v_call: TRBV11-3
clone_size: NA
cdr3_aa: CASSLRGGYGYTF
cdr3_nt: TGTGCCAGCAGCTTGCGGGGTGGCTATGGCTACACCTTC

j_call: TRBJ1-6
d_call: NA
v_call: TRBV5-7
clone_size: few
cdr3_aa: CASSSPSRDFNSPLHF
cdr3_nt: TGTGCCAGCAGCTCCCCCTCCCGCGATTTTAACTCACCCCTCCACTTT

j_call: TRBJ1-2
d_call: TRBD1
v_call: TRBV5-8
clone_size: NA
cdr3_aa: CASSLRKTGWGDYGYTF
cdr3_nt: TGTGCCAGCAGCTTGAGGAAGACAGGGTGGGGAGACTATGGCTACACCTTC

j_call: TRBJ1-4
d_call: NA
v_call: TRBV7-9
clone_size: NA
cdr3_aa: CASSSYGGTPNEKLFF
cdr3_nt: TGTGCCAGCAGCTCCTATGGCGGGACCCCTAATGAAAAACTGTTTTTT

j_call: TRBJ1-2
d_call: NA
v_call: TRBV14
clone_size: NA
cdr3_aa: CASSQDRSGIYGYTF
cdr3_nt: TGTGCCAGCAGCCAAGATAGGTCGGGGATCTATGGCTACACCTTC

j_call: TRBJ2-7
d_call: TRBD1
v_call: TRBV7-8
clone_size: NA
cdr3_aa: CASSLDRGPSYEQYF
cdr3_nt: TGTGCCAGCAGCTTGGACAGGGGCCCATCCTACGAGCAGTACTTC

j_call: TRBJ2-3
d_call: TRBD2
v_call: TRBV5-4
clone_size: NA
cdr3_aa: CASRRAGGGSTDTQYF
cdr3_nt: TGTGCCAGCAGGAGGGCGGGAGGTGGGAGTACAGATACGCAGTATTTT